Below, 21 T cell receptor beta chains from the same sample are listed, as sequenced in a study of T cells in localized non-small cell lung cancer. Clones were sequenced by immunoSEQ multiplex PCR, and TCRdb holds only the in-frame ones, with some missing. Among approximately 54,000 clones listed, roughly four fifths were seen once. Sequences were derived from peripheral blood, sampled before any cancer treatment. These receptor sequences come from a female donor over 55 with stage II squamous cell lung carcinoma.

This sequence joins TRBV7-2 and TRBJ2-1; no definite D call. Trimming shortened V by 3 bases and J by 12 bases, and 15 bases separated the two germline ends. This CDR3 has 13 residues. CDR1 is SGHTA and CDR2 is FQGNSA in the germline V gene. DNA of the CDR3: TGTGCCAGCAGCTTTCCCCCCGCCCCGGGGCAGTTCTTC. The encoded protein is CASSFPPAPGQFF.

This clone was observed a single time. The chain combines TRBV7-2 with TRBJ2-3; 9 nucleotides align to TRBD1. This CDR3 contains 16 residues. Germline CDR1 reads SGHTA; CDR2 reads FQGNSA. Losses at the gene ends were 5 bases for V and 2 bases for J; bases not matched to a gene: 8. The CDR3 is CASSPRQGGSTDTQYF. Here the CDR3 DNA reads TGTGCCAGCAGCCCTCGACAGGGGGGCTCCACAGATACGCAGTATTTT.

The genes are TRBV19 and TRBJ1-5; D is uncertain. V was clipped by 7 bases and J by 0 bases, with 16 bases between them. The CDR3 totals 16 residues. Germline CDR1 is LNHDA and CDR2 is SQIVND (reference sequence). The CDR3 DNA sequence: TGTGCCAGTACCCCCCTCGGGATGAATAGCAATCAGCCCCAGCATTTT. Protein sequence: CASTPLGMNSNQPQHF.

The chain has TRBV4-3 and TRBJ1-1; D is perhaps TRBD1 (6 bases). The CDR3 sequence is 14 residues long. CDR1 is LGHNA and CDR2 is YSLEER in the germline V gene. The V end lost 4 bases, the J end lost 7 bases, and 16 bases lay between the germline ends. This CDR3 is CASSRLTGEIEAFF. In DNA, the CDR3 is TGCGCCAGCAGCCGCCTGACAGGAGAGATTGAAGCTTTCTTT.

The chain has TRBV7-6 and TRBJ2-3; weak D call: TRBD1 (6 bases). V gave up 6 bases and J gave up 0 bases, with 13 bases separating them. Germline CDR1 is SGHVS and CDR2 is FNYEAQ. The CDR3 runs 15 residues. CDR3 nucleotide sequence: TGTGCCAGCAGTTATGGACAGTTTAGCACAGATACGCAGTATTTT. Protein product: CASSYGQFSTDTQYF.

This clone has just a few counts. The CDR3, as DNA: TGTGCCAGCTCCTTCAGGTCTCCCGAAGCTTTCTTT. Amino acids: CASSFRSPEAFF. The V and J genes are TRBV18 and TRBJ1-1; no clear D. This CDR3 has 12 amino acids. The germline V gene has CDR1 KGHSH and CDR2 LQKENI. Deletions cut 6 bases from V and 8 bases from J, with 13 bases between. The variable domain in full, with the rest retrieved from reference TRBV18 and TRBJ1-1, is NAGVMQNPRHLVRRRGQEARLRCSPMKGHSHVYWYRQLPEEGLKFMVYLQKENIIDESGMPKERFSAEFPKEGPSILRIQQVVRGDSAAYFCASSFRSPEAFFGQGTRLTVV.

DNA of the CDR3: TGTGCCAGCAGCGCAGGACAGCCGAGCCCAGAGACCCAGTACTTC. This encodes CASSAGQPSPETQYF. This chain joins TRBV7-9 and TRBJ2-5, with D tentatively TRBD1 (6 bases). The germline V and J ends were trimmed by 5 bases and 4 bases, with 17 bases remaining between them. CDR1 and CDR2 from the germline V gene are SEHNR and FQNEAQ (reference sequence). The CDR3 sequence is 15 residues long.

As to this clone: Within the sample, other DNA sequences also encode this same CDR3. The chain uses TRBV7-9 and TRBJ2-7, with unresolved D. Trimming left V 6 bases short and J 0 bases short, with 6 bases between. The germline CDR1 and CDR2 sequences are SEHNR and FQNEAQ (reference sequence). The CDR3 extends over 12 amino acids. Here the CDR3 DNA reads TGTGCCAGCAGTCGTAGCTCCTACGAGCAGTACTTC. Encoded protein: CASSRSSYEQYF.

The gene calls are TRBV14 and TRBJ1-1; 7 nucleotides align to TRBD1. J was trimmed by 2 bases and V by 4 bases; bases with no gene match: 10. CDR1 is SGHDN, CDR2 FVKESK, per germline. The CDR3 extends over 16 amino acids. The DNA for the CDR3 is TGTGCCAGCAGCCCCTGGGGCAGGGGGGACAACACTGAAGCTTTCTTT. Its translation is CASSPWGRGDNTEAFF.

The chain carries TRBV6-1 and TRBJ1-3; D not certain. Trimming removed 6 bases from V and 0 bases from J, with 9 bases in between. Germline CDR1 MNHNS, CDR2 SASEGT. The CDR3 totals 14 residues. CDR3 in amino acids: CASRGRSSGNTIYF. In DNA form, the CDR3 reads TGTGCCAGCAGGGGCAGGAGCTCTGGAAACACCATATATTTT.

The chain is built from TRBV7-2 and TRBJ1-2; 8 positions agree with TRBD1. Trimming at V came to 4 bases and at J to 8 bases, leaving 9 bases not matched to a gene. Germline assignment: CDR1 SGHTA and CDR2 FQGNSA. This CDR3 is 14 amino acids long. The CDR3 DNA sequence: TGTGCCAGCAGCTCCCGGGACAGGAATGACGGCTACACCTTC. Encoded protein: CASSSRDRNDGYTF.

In its sample, this clone was seen once. This chain joins TRBV5-1 and TRBJ2-1, with D possibly being TRBD1 (6 bases). V was clipped by 4 bases and J by 7 bases, with 12 bases between them. The length of the CDR3 is 13 residues. Per the germline V gene, CDR1 is SGHRS and CDR2 is YFSETQ. Written as DNA, the CDR3 is TGCGCCAGCAGCGAGCCACAGGGTAATGAGCAGTTCTTC. Translation gives CASSEPQGNEQFF. The variable domain in full, completed from reference TRBV5-1 and TRBJ2-1, reads KAGVTQTPRYLIKTRGQQVTLSCSPISGHRSVSWYQQTPGQGLQFLFEYFSETQRNKGNFPGRFSGRQFSNSRSEMNVSTLELGDSALYLCASSEPQGNEQFFGPGTRLTVL.

This clone is a singleton in its sample. This chain joins TRBV29-1 and TRBJ2-5; D possibly corresponds to TRBD2 (6 bases). The V gene's germline CDR1 is SQVTM and CDR2 ANQGSEA. V gave up 4 bases and J gave up 1 base, with 10 bases separating them. The CDR3 contains 13 residues. Here the CDR3 DNA reads TGCAGCGTTGGCGCGGGGATCCAAGAGACCCAGTACTTC. This encodes CSVGAGIQETQYF.

The V call is TRBV6-5, the J call TRBJ1-1; the D gene is possibly TRBD1 (5 bases). Germline CDR1 and CDR2: MNHEY and SVGAGI. The CDR3 has 13 residues. V was pared by 2 bases and J by 3 bases, with 7 bases between. CDR3 nucleotides: TGTGCCAGCAGTTACATGGGGGACACTGAAGCTTTCTTT. This encodes CASSYMGDTEAFF.

The chain has TRBV6-6 and TRBJ2-3, with TRBD1 identical over 7 bases. The CDR3 is 11 amino acids. The J segment lost 15 bases and the V segment lost 6 bases, leaving 9 bases of the junction unmatched. CDR1 is MNHNY, CDR2 SVGAGI, per germline (reference sequence). The CDR3: CASRVDRDQYF. Written as DNA, the CDR3 is TGTGCCAGCAGGGTAGACAGGGATCAATATTTT.

The chain joins TRBV4-3 to TRBJ2-3; 9 nucleotides line up with TRBD2. Germline V lookup: CDR1 LGHNA, CDR2 YSLEER. This CDR3 comprises 17 residues. With 0 bases clipped from V and 6 bases from J, the junction kept 10 bases outside the gene matches. This CDR3 is CASSQDGASGEGDTQYF. Written as DNA, the CDR3 is TGCGCCAGCAGCCAAGACGGGGCTAGCGGGGAAGGGGATACGCAGTATTTT.

This clone occurred a few times. The chain uses TRBV7-2 and TRBJ1-2, with TRBD1 identical over 8 bases. Germline V gives CDR1 SGHTA, CDR2 FQGNSA. CDR3 length: 13 residues. Trimming cost V 3 bases and J 8 bases; bases outside gene matches: 5. The CDR3 spells CASSFQGAQGYTF. CDR3 DNA sequence: TGTGCCAGCAGCTTCCAGGGGGCGCAAGGCTACACCTTC.

The DNA for the CDR3 is TGTGCCAGCACCCTTCGCGGGGGCCCTTCCTACGAGCAGTACTTC. Translation: CASTLRGGPSYEQYF. This rearrangement joins TRBV28 to TRBJ2-7, with D possibly being TRBD2 (7 bases). Per the germline V gene, CDR1 is MDHEN and CDR2 is SYDVKM. The V and J ends lost 7 bases and 1 base respectively, with 17 bases between them. This CDR3 contains 15 residues.

The rearrangement joins TRBV5-1 to TRBJ1-5; 8 nucleotides agree with TRBD1. CDR1 and CDR2 (germline): SGHRS, YFSETQ. The CDR3 extends over 16 amino acids. V gave up 4 bases and J gave up 2 bases; unmatched junction bases: 8. CDR3 amino acids: CASSPGPGQGNQPQHF. The CDR3 DNA follows: TGCGCCAGCAGCCCCGGCCCGGGACAGGGCAATCAGCCCCAGCATTTT. The whole variable domain, filled in from reference TRBV5-1 and TRBJ1-5, reads KAGVTQTPRYLIKTRGQQVTLSCSPISGHRSVSWYQQTPGQGLQFLFEYFSETQRNKGNFPGRFSGRQFSNSRSEMNVSTLELGDSALYLCASSPGPGQGNQPQHFGDGTRLSIL.

The V gene is TRBV28, the J gene TRBJ1-3; D uncertain. This CDR3 is 13 amino acids long. The germline V gene has CDR1 MDHEN and CDR2 SYDVKM. V shed 1 base and J shed 4 bases, with 5 bases lying between them. The CDR3: CASSLSAGNTIYF. The CDR3 DNA sequence: TGTGCCAGCAGTTTATCCGCAGGAAACACCATATATTTT.

The chain employs TRBV7-2 and TRBJ2-5, with 10 nucleotides matching TRBD2. Unmatched junction bases numbered 9, after V lost 6 bases and J lost 5 bases. The CDR3 is 15 amino acids. The V gene's germline CDR1 is SGHTA and CDR2 FQGNSA. CDR3 in amino acids: CASSFNSGGHETQYF. The CDR3 DNA sequence: TGTGCCAGCAGTTTTAATAGCGGGGGGCACGAGACCCAGTACTTC.